Below, 15 T cell receptor beta chains from the same sample are listed, as sequenced in a study of cytomegalovirus exposure and HLA in healthy donors. The PCR contained 60 Vbeta and 13 Jbeta primers. TCRdb keeps only in-frame clones here, not all; method: immunoSEQ multiplex PCR. The repertoire holds around 140,000 clones, with 75% to 80% as singletons. The sequencing input was PBMCs. The receptors were gathered from a female donor in good health and CMV-seronegative.

The chain uses TRBV4-1 and TRBJ2-1; weak D call: TRBD2 (5 bases). Germline V CDR1 and CDR2: MGHRA, YSYEKL. The CDR3 runs to 16 residues. V was trimmed by 4 bases and J by 2 bases, leaving 15 bases between them. CDR3: CASSREGRTTYNEQFF. CDR3 sequence (DNA): TGCGCCAGCAGCCGAGAGGGCCGAACGACCTACAATGAGCAGTTCTTC.

The gene calls are TRBV13 and TRBJ2-2; D gene ambiguous. CDR3 length equals 13 residues. Trimming cost V 5 bases and J 6 bases, with 10 bases left between them. Germline V lookup: CDR1 PRHDT, CDR2 FYEKMQ (reference sequence). CDR3 nucleotide sequence: TGTGCCAGCAGCGCCACATACCCCGGGGAGCTGTTTTTT. Residues: CASSATYPGELFF.

Only one count was recorded for this clone. The rearrangement joins TRBV19 to TRBJ1-2, with 9 bases identical to TRBD1. Per the germline V gene, CDR1 is LNHDA and CDR2 is SQIVND (reference sequence). CDR3 length: 16 residues. The junction had 7 bases not matched to a gene; V was cut back by 2 bases and J by 3 bases. The CDR3 DNA sequence: TGTGCCAGTAGTATAACTAGGGACAGGGATGACTATGGCTACACCTTC. This translates into CASSITRDRDDYGYTF.

The CDR3 is CSVRGQRGYGYTF. In DNA form, the CDR3 reads TGCAGCGTGCGGGGACAGAGGGGGTATGGCTACACCTTC. The chain carries TRBV29-1 and TRBJ1-2; 7 bases are shared with TRBD1. With 6 bases clipped from V and 5 bases from J, the junction kept 9 bases outside the gene matches. Per germline, CDR1 SQVTM and CDR2 ANQGSEA. CDR3 length: 13 amino acids.

This clone turned up a few times. The chain is built from TRBV5-6 and TRBJ2-1; D unresolved. Germline assignment: CDR1 SGHDT and CDR2 YYEEEE. Trimming took off 4 bases at V and 0 bases at J, with 14 bases between the two ends. The CDR3 extends over 16 amino acids. The CDR3 loop is CASSRPAESSYNEQFF. CDR3 bases: TGTGCCAGCAGCCGGCCGGCGGAGAGCTCCTACAATGAGCAGTTCTTC.

The V and J genes are TRBV2 and TRBJ2-1; D might be TRBD1 (7 bases). The CDR3 extends over 15 amino acids. The germline V gene has CDR1 SNHLY and CDR2 FYNNEI. V dropped 10 bases and J dropped 5 bases, with 21 bases sitting between them. The DNA of the CDR3 is TGTGCCACCCCAAGCGGAGGGGGCCCTAACAATGAGCAGTTCTTC. Translation: CATPSGGGPNNEQFF.

This chain uses TRBV6-6 with TRBJ2-3; tentative D call: TRBD1 (5 bases). This CDR3 contains 15 residues. In germline, CDR1 is MNHNY, CDR2 SVGAGI (reference sequence). The V gene lost 5 bases and the J gene lost 2 bases, with 14 bases spanning the gap. CDR3 loop: CASSPATEFTDTQYF. Here the CDR3 DNA reads TGTGCCAGCAGTCCTGCGACAGAGTTCACAGATACGCAGTATTTT.

V gene TRBV28 combines with J gene TRBJ2-2, with D possibly being TRBD2 (6 bases). The CDR3 length is 15 residues. V lost 7 bases and J lost 4, with 16 bases in between. Looked up from germline, CDR1 is MDHEN and CDR2 is SYDVKM. This CDR3 is CASNSVGRATGELFF. CDR3 nucleotides: TGTGCCAGCAACTCCGTCGGGAGAGCCACCGGGGAGCTGTTTTTT.

The chain couples TRBV15 to TRBJ1-2; 9 bases fit TRBD1. CDR1 and CDR2 from the germline V gene are LNHNV and YYDKDF (reference sequence). After removal of 1 base from V and 3 bases from J, the junction contained 6 bases not matched to a gene. This CDR3 region has 16 residues. The CDR3 loop is CATSRAGTGLDYGYTF. CDR3 in DNA: TGTGCCACCAGCAGAGCCGGGACAGGGTTGGACTATGGCTACACCTTC.

This clone has more than one count but fewer than ten. The chain joins TRBV5-6 to TRBJ1-3, with 11 bases identical to TRBD1. CDR3 length: 16 residues. The trim removed 4 bases at V and 4 bases at J, leaving 7 bases unmatched. From germline, CDR1 is SGHDT and CDR2 YYEEEE. CDR3 nucleotides: TGTGCCAGCAGCCTGGGGACAGGGGGGTACGGAAACACCATATATTTT. Protein product: CASSLGTGGYGNTIYF.

This rearrangement joins TRBV6-5 to TRBJ2-7; a weak D match, TRBD2 (7 bases). Germline V gene data show CDR1 as MNHEY and CDR2 as SVGAGI. Trimming removed 8 bases from V and 5 bases from J, with 16 bases in between. CDR3 length: 13 residues. CDR3 coding DNA: TGTGCCAGCGACCCGGGGGGCCCCCACGAGCAGTACTTC. This translates into CASDPGGPHEQYF.

This clone occurred once. The CDR3 is CATFPLAASTDTQYF. The CDR3 DNA sequence: TGTGCCACCTTTCCACTAGCGGCAAGCACAGATACGCAGTATTTT. The J gene is TRBJ2-3, the V gene TRBV28, with 8 nucleotides matching TRBD2. In germline, CDR1 is MDHEN, CDR2 SYDVKM. V dropped 10 bases and J dropped 0; count of bases not matched to a gene: 9. This CDR3 has 15 residues. The entire variable domain, with the rest obtained from reference TRBV28 and TRBJ2-3, is as follows: DVKVTQSSRYLVKRTGEKVFLECVQDMDHENMFWYRQDPGLGLRLIYFSYDVKMKEKGDIPEGYSVSREKKERFSLILESASTNQTSMYLCATFPLAASTDTQYFGPGTRLTVL.

In DNA, the CDR3 is TGTGCCAGTAGTATTCTTCCGGGGGGAAGCACAGATACGCAGTATTTT. It encodes CASSILPGGSTDTQYF. The chain uses TRBV19 and TRBJ2-3; 7 positions match TRBD2. The junction had 6 bases not matched to a gene; V was cut back by 3 bases and J by 0 bases. The CDR3 totals 16 residues. The V gene's germline CDR1 is LNHDA and CDR2 SQIVND (reference sequence).

The chain is built from TRBV6-1 and TRBJ2-1; 8 bases match TRBD1. The junction had 2 bases not matched to a gene; V was cut back by 3 bases and J by 4 bases. Germline V gene data show CDR1 as MNHNS and CDR2 as SASEGT. The CDR3 runs 14 residues. This CDR3 is CASSEDREYNEQFF. CDR3 coding DNA: TGTGCCAGCAGTGAGGACAGGGAATACAATGAGCAGTTCTTC.

J is TRBJ2-2 and V is TRBV6-1; 10 bases agree with TRBD2. Germline V gives CDR1 MNHNS, CDR2 SASEGT. J gave up 3 bases and V 2 bases, and 0 bases lay outside the gene matches. This CDR3 has 15 residues. The CDR3 DNA reads as TGTGCCAGCAGTGAACTAGCGGGGGACACCGGGGAGCTGTTTTTT. Translating it yields CASSELAGDTGELFF.